This section outlines one T cell receptor beta chain sequence together with its context. Germline assignment: CDR1 SGHDT and CDR2 YYEEEE. The CDR3 length is 17 residues. Trimming removed 2 bases from V and 4 bases from J; junction bases left unmatched: 8. The entry originates in a study of blood T cell repertoires in COVID-19. Clones were sequenced by immunoSEQ multiplex PCR, and TCRdb holds only the in-frame ones, with some missing. The sample has around 200,000 clones; 85% to 90% are singletons. Recruited during active infection, patients (from Seattle) were subsequently followed longitudinally. The TCR was taken from a woman aged 60 to 75 with COVID-19, enrolled during active disease. Source material: peripheral blood. The chain employs TRBV5-6 and TRBJ2-5, with TRBD2 matching over 13 bases. CDR3 DNA sequence: TGTGCCAGCAGCTTCCGACTAGCGGGAGGCTCGGGAGAGACCCAGTACTTC. It translates to CASSFRLAGGSGETQYF.